Given below is one T cell receptor (beta chain) in context. The data stem from a study of blood T cell repertoires in COVID-19. Study at large: The cDNA or gDNA used as material had been derived from T cells, B-cell-depleted T cells, or PBMCs.

Looked up from germline, CDR1 is SGHNT and CDR2 is YENEEA. This CDR3 spans 13 amino acids. V was trimmed by 5 bases and J by 7 bases, leaving 12 bases between them. Repertoires were generated with immunoSEQ multiplex PCR, while TCRdb's copy carries only in-frame clones and drops some. The table shows under 250,000 clones, with approximately 90% occurring only once. Participant-given clinical history determined each cohort assignment. Specimen: PBMCs or T cells enriched from blood (not recorded which). The origin of this receptor is a man aged 40-49 years who had recovered from COVID-19. The chain recombines TRBV11-3 with TRBJ1-3, with a tentative D call TRBD1 (6 bases). The CDR3 nucleotides are TGTGCCAGCAGCCCTGGACAGTCCAACACCATATATTTT. This codes for CASSPGQSNTIYF.